This T cell receptor beta chain came from a study of regulatory T cells in long-lasting Graves disease. This clonotype was counted many times. Its specificity is not known. Library construction for TCR beta used iRepertoire HTBI primers and Arm-PCR of CDR3 regions. TCRdb called the multiplex PCR reads again in MiXCR, with one record for every CDR3 protein. Here the sample spans about 220,000 distinct CDR3 sequences, roughly 18% being singletons. Sample time point: newly diagnosed GD, antithyroid drugs for less than 3 months. Isolated PBMC RNA provided the starting material for the TCR library. Study-level results: Persistent Graves' cases showed lower TCR diversity than newly diagnosed cases.

The sample also formed part of further work on T cells in Graves' hyperthyroidism and ophthalmopathy.

This sample comprised peripheral blood mononuclear cells (PBMCs), obtained at new diagnosis, from a patient treated with antithyroid drugs. The clonotype originates from a woman in her twenties or thirties with Graves disease.

The CDR3 DNA reads TGTGCCAGCAGCACAGGGGCTGGAAACACCATATATTTT. Translating it yields CASSTGAGNTIYF. This rearrangement joins TRBV28 to TRBJ1-3; 7 bases are shared with TRBD1. With V trimmed by 6 bases and J by 2 bases, 1 base remained unmatched. Germline V gene lookup returns CDR1 MDHEN and CDR2 SYDVKM. The CDR3 is made up of 13 amino acids.